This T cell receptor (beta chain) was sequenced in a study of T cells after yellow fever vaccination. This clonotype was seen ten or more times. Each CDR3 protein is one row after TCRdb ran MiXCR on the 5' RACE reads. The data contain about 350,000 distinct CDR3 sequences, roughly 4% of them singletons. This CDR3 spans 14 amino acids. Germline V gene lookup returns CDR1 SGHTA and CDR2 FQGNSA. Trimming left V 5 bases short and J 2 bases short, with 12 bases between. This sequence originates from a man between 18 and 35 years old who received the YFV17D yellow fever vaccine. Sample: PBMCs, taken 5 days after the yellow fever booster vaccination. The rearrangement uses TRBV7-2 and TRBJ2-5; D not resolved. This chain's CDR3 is CASSHQSLQETQYF. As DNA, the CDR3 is TGTGCCAGCAGCCACCAGTCCTTACAAGAGACCCAGTACTTC.